One and the same sample provided the 9 T cell receptor gamma chains below, sequenced in a study of intestinal T cells in coeliac disease. The TRG library came from 150 to 250 ng of biopsy DNA amplified with LymphoTrack primers. TCRdb reprocessed the multiplex PCR reads through CATT. The sample gives fewer than 1,400 gamma-chain clones, 50% to 70% of which show up once; 9% to 15% is in the top ten. For each case, the template was genomic DNA from ten roughly 4.6-µm formalin-fixed paraffin-embedded scrolls. The sample comprised a duodenal biopsy. These receptors all come from a human donor with celiac disease.

A note on this clone: A read error may explain this, as a much larger clone is one base away. The J gene is TRGJP1, the V gene TRGV3. CDR1 and CDR2 (germline): VTNTFY, YDVSTARD (reference sequence). The CDR3 is 18 residues long. CDR3 in amino acids: CATWDRLPLDTTGWLKIF. The CDR3 bases are TGTGCCACCTGGGACAGGCTTCCTCTAGATACCACTGGTTGGCTCAAGATATTT.

This clone is classed as large (0.1 to 1%). This chain uses TRGV11 with TRGJP1. TRGV11 is labeled an ORF, and its function is uncertain. V trimming: 14 bases; J trimming: 10 bases; junction bases outside the gene matches: 13. This CDR3 is 12 amino acids long. The chain's CDR3 is CASLGPDWFKIF. CDR3 in DNA: TGTGCCTCCCTAGGGCCTGATTGGTTCAAGATATTT.

Worth noting for this clone: Given a much more abundant clone one base away, this may be a read error. V and J are TRGV4 and TRGJP1. The germline V gene has CDR1 EGSTGY and CDR2 YDSYTSSV. The CDR3 runs 16 residues. CDR3 amino acids: CATWDGPGSTGRFKIF. The DNA of the CDR3 is TGTGCCACCTGGGATGGGCCCGGGTCCACTGGTCGGTTCAAGATATTT.

This clone showed up just once. The genes are TRGV10 and TRGJ1 or TRGJ2. TRGV10 is flagged as an ORF with uncertain function. J lost 3 bases, V lost 8 bases, and 11 bases had no gene match. The CDR3 covers 14 residues. For the CDR3, the DNA is TGTGCTGCGTGGGATTGTGGGCCTTATTATAAGAAACTCTTT. Its protein is CAAWDCGPYYKKLF.

This clone was recorded a few times. This sequence joins TRGV2 and TRGJ1 or TRGJ2. The CDR3 loop spans 16 amino acids. The J segment lost 4 bases and the V segment lost 0 bases, leaving 12 bases of the junction unmatched. CDR1 EGSNGY and CDR2 YDSYNSKV come from the germline V gene. CDR3 in amino acids: CATWDGARGLYYKKLF. In nucleotides, the CDR3 is TGTGCCACCTGGGACGGGGCACGGGGCTTGTATTATAAGAAACTCTTT.

The CDR3 coding sequence is TGTGCCACCTGGACGGTCCCTGACCTCAGTAGTGATTGGATCAAGACGTTT. Its translation: CATWTVPDLSSDWIKTF. V and J are TRGV2 and TRGJP2. The J segment lost 2 bases and the V segment lost 6 bases, leaving 15 bases of the junction unmatched. This CDR3 is built from 17 residues. Germline assignment: CDR1 EGSNGY and CDR2 YDSYNSKV.

This chain links TRGV4 with TRGJ1 or TRGJ2. The junction had 10 bases not matched to a gene; V was cut back by 0 bases and J by 8 bases. The CDR3 is made up of 14 amino acids. Germline CDR1 reads EGSTGY; CDR2 reads YDSYTSSV. The CDR3 reads CATWDGSGQDKKLF. For the CDR3, the DNA is TGTGCCACCTGGGATGGGTCCGGGCAGGATAAGAAACTCTTT.

Within the sample, this clone is large. This chain joins TRGV8 and TRGJ1 or TRGJ2. The CDR3 has 11 amino acids. Germline V lookup: CDR1 VENAVY, CDR2 YDSYNSRV. Losses at the gene ends were 11 bases for V and 0 bases for J; bases not matched to a gene: 4. CDR3 nucleotide sequence: TGTGCCAGGCGGAATTATTATAAGAAACTCTTT. Translated: CARRNYYKKLF.

The chain couples TRGV2 to TRGJP2. The CDR3 has 15 amino acids. The germline gives CDR1 EGSNGY, CDR2 YDSYNSKV. Trimming took 2 bases from V and 6 from J; bases not matched to a gene: 9. The CDR3 sequence is CATWDAPGGDWIKTF. The CDR3 DNA reads as TGTGCCACCTGGGACGCCCCGGGGGGTGATTGGATCAAGACGTTT.